A single sample is the source of the 25 T cell receptor beta chains below, sequenced in a study of T-cell reconstitution after alpha-beta-depleted transplantation in children. The TCRbeta library was prepared with unique molecular identifiers. From the PCR reads, TCRdb called clonotypes with MiXCR, one entry per CDR3 protein. The table shows about 610,000 distinct CDR3 sequences, with roughly a tenth occurring only once. The specimen was PBMCs from the stem cell graft donor, collected from the stem cell graft. The origin of the receptors is a human donor who donated a stem cell graft to a child with acute myeloid leukemia.

This clonotype was counted a few times. V is TRBV5-1 and J is TRBJ1-3, with D perhaps TRBD1 (5 bases). The ends were cut back, 1 base at V and 4 bases at J, with 18 bases in the middle. Germline V gene lookup returns CDR1 SGHRS and CDR2 YFSETQ. The CDR3 is 17 residues long. CDR3 loop: CASSLSPGLGAGNTIYF. For the CDR3, the DNA is TGCGCCAGCAGCTTGTCTCCAGGACTTGGGGCAGGAAACACCATATATTTT. Full variable domain (rest looked up from reference TRBV5-1 and TRBJ1-3): KAGVTQTPRYLIKTRGQQVTLSCSPISGHRSVSWYQQTPGQGLQFLFEYFSETQRNKGNFPGRFSGRQFSNSRSEMNVSTLELGDSALYLCASSLSPGLGAGNTIYFGEGSWLTVV.

The chain employs TRBV6-2 or TRBV6-3 and TRBJ2-5; D is undetermined. Germline assignment: CDR1 MNHEY and CDR2 SVGEGT. CDR3 length: 14 residues. V lost 2 bases and J lost 2, with 9 bases in between. The CDR3 loop is CASSYVTTQETQYF. The CDR3 bases are TGTGCCAGCAGTTACGTCACTACACAAGAGACCCAGTACTTC.

V gene TRBV11-2 combines with J gene TRBJ2-3; D is possibly TRBD1 or TRBD2 (5 bases each). This CDR3 contains 17 residues. The V end lost 4 bases, the J end lost 0 bases, and 17 bases lay between the germline ends. Germline lookup yields CDR1 SGHAT and CDR2 FQNNGV. The CDR3 loop reads CASSSNRGATSTDTQYF. The CDR3 coding sequence is TGTGCCAGCAGCTCCAACCGGGGCGCTACTAGCACAGATACGCAGTATTTT. The full variable domain, rest sourced from reference TRBV11-2 and TRBJ2-3, is EAGVAQSPRYKIIEKRQSVAFWCNPISGHATLYWYQQILGQGPKLLIQFQNNGVVDDSQLPKDRFSAERLKGVDSTLKIQPAKLEDSAVYLCASSSNRGATSTDTQYFGPGTRLTVL.

This clonotype was observed a handful of times. The chain couples TRBV9 to TRBJ2-5; possibly TRBD2 for D (6 bases). This CDR3 has 14 amino acids. V was clipped by 0 bases and J by 4 bases, with 10 bases between them. Germline CDR1 SGDLS, CDR2 YYNGEE. The CDR3: CASSVEVSGETQYF. CDR3 nucleotides: TGTGCCAGCAGCGTAGAGGTTAGCGGAGAGACCCAGTACTTC.

This clonotype showed up many times. This sequence joins TRBV9 and TRBJ2-5; TRBD2 matches 9 bases. Germline lookup yields CDR1 SGDLS and CDR2 YYNGEE. The V and J ends lost 2 bases and 5 bases, in that order; junction bases with no gene match: 7. The CDR3 covers 15 residues. CDR3 sequence reads: CASSVDSGSGETQYF. The DNA of the CDR3 is TGTGCCAGCAGCGTGGATAGCGGGAGTGGGGAGACCCAGTACTTC.

CDR3 loop: CASSGEDRGETQYF. CDR3 DNA: TGTGCCAGCAGCGGGGAGGACAGGGGTGAGACCCAGTACTTC. This chain connects TRBV5-6 to TRBJ2-5; TRBD1 agrees at 9 bases. This CDR3 is built from 14 residues. Germline V lookup: CDR1 SGHDT, CDR2 YYEEEE. V shed 4 bases, J shed 5 bases, and the junction held 6 bases outside the gene matches.

The chain couples TRBV25-1 to TRBJ2-7; D could derive from TRBD1 or TRBD2 (5 bases each). This CDR3 has 15 amino acids. Germline V gene lookup returns CDR1 MGHDK and CDR2 SYGVNS. V was clipped by 4 bases and J by 2 bases, with 15 bases between them. The CDR3: CASSARVGDPYEQYF. The CDR3 DNA is TGTGCCAGCAGTGCAAGGGTGGGGGACCCCTACGAGCAGTACTTC.

This clonotype was seen only a few times. V and J are TRBV5-6 and TRBJ2-5; 14 nucleotides align to TRBD2. CDR1 is SGHDT and CDR2 is YYEEEE in the germline V gene. J was trimmed by 5 bases and V by 5 bases; bases with no gene match: 17. CDR3 length equals 19 residues. This chain's CDR3 is CASRTNRGTSGSLGETQYF. For the CDR3, the DNA is TGTGCCAGCAGAACTAACCGGGGGACTAGCGGGAGCCTCGGTGAGACCCAGTACTTC.

This clonotype was seen at least ten times. The chain uses TRBV29-1 and TRBJ2-7; no reliable D call. The germline V and J ends were trimmed by 6 bases and 2 bases, with 17 bases remaining between them. Germline lookup yields CDR1 SQVTM and CDR2 ANQGSEA. This CDR3 spans 14 amino acids. The CDR3 region has the DNA TGCAGCGTCACCGGTATGGCAGGTGCCTACGAGCAGTACTTC. This sequence encodes CSVTGMAGAYEQYF.

The chain combines TRBV27 with TRBJ2-1; D is perhaps TRBD2 (6 bases). The CDR3 runs to 16 residues. V lost 6 bases to trimming and J lost 0 bases, with 15 bases between them. Germline V lookup: CDR1 MNHEY, CDR2 SMNVEV (reference sequence). The chain's CDR3 is CASREGYFSSYNEQFF. As DNA, the CDR3 is TGTGCCAGCAGGGAGGGCTATTTTAGCTCCTACAATGAGCAGTTCTTC.

This clonotype was counted at least ten times. The junction shows a germline mismatch at one end, possibly a read error. The chain uses TRBV20-1 and TRBJ2-5; 7 bases are a match to TRBD2. CDR3 length: 13 residues. Germline CDR1 DFQATT, CDR2 SNEGSKA (reference sequence). The CDR3 nucleotides read TGCAGTGCCAGAGAGGGAGGGCAAGAGACCCAGTACTTC. Protein: CSAREGGQETQYF.

There are a few counts of this clonotype. The V call is TRBV9, the J call TRBJ1-3; possible D gene TRBD1, 5 bases. The V and J ends lost 3 bases and 2 bases respectively, with 9 bases between them. CDR1 is SGDLS, CDR2 YYNGEE, per germline. This CDR3 spans 14 amino acids. CDR3 sequence (DNA): TGTGCCAGCAGCGCTGGACAACCTGGAAACACCATATATTTT. Translating it yields CASSAGQPGNTIYF.

This clonotype was observed a few times. J is TRBJ1-1 and V is TRBV12-3 or TRBV12-4; the D is unclear. The CDR3 runs to 14 residues. Between the trimmed V and J ends, which lost 7 bases and 1 base, there was a span of 13 bases. The CDR3 is CASTISGRNTEAFF. The CDR3 coding sequence is TGTGCCAGCACCATCAGCGGAAGGAACACTGAAGCTTTCTTT.

This chain uses TRBV9 with TRBJ1-5; TRBD1 is a possible D gene (6 bases). CDR1 is SGDLS and CDR2 is YYNGEE in the germline V gene. The germline V and J ends were trimmed by 3 bases and 4 bases, with 14 bases remaining between them. The length of the CDR3 is 15 residues. CDR3 region: CASSETGQKNQPQHF. Written as DNA, the CDR3 is TGTGCCAGCAGCGAAACGGGACAAAAAAATCAGCCCCAGCATTTT.

This clonotype was found many times. The gene calls are TRBV29-1 and TRBJ2-1, with unresolved D. The CDR3 runs to 12 residues. Between the trimmed V and J ends, which lost 7 bases and 10 bases, there was a span of 17 bases. Germline V gives CDR1 SQVTM, CDR2 ANQGSEA. In nucleotides, the CDR3 is TGCAGCGCCTCGAATTGGGCGACGGAGCAGTTCTTC. This sequence encodes CSASNWATEQFF.

This clonotype was found a few times. The gene calls are TRBV6-1 and TRBJ2-2, with D perhaps TRBD1 (5 bases). The length of the CDR3 is 14 residues. V was clipped by 6 bases and J by 1 base, with 9 bases between them. CDR1 is MNHNS, CDR2 SASEGT, per germline. The CDR3 spells CASRFGQNTGELFF. The DNA of the CDR3 is TGTGCCAGCAGATTCGGACAGAACACCGGGGAGCTGTTTTTT.

This chain joins TRBV5-1 and TRBJ2-1; D gene ambiguous. Germline CDR1 reads SGHRS; CDR2 reads YFSETQ. V dropped 2 bases and J dropped 10 bases, with 10 bases sitting between them. The CDR3 has 12 amino acids. The CDR3 sequence: CASSFPGPEQFF. The CDR3 DNA reads as TGCGCCAGCAGCTTCCCTGGCCCCGAGCAGTTCTTC.

Ten or more counts support this clonotype. This chain links TRBV29-1 with TRBJ2-5; maybe TRBD2 (5 bases). V gave up 7 bases and J gave up 4 bases, with 13 bases separating them. The CDR3 loop spans 12 amino acids. CDR1 SQVTM and CDR2 ANQGSEA come from the germline V gene. CDR3 in DNA: TGCAGCGCCGACGACGCGGGAGAGACCCAGTACTTC. Its translation is CSADDAGETQYF.

This clonotype was detected a few times. The chain links TRBV30 to TRBJ2-2; D may be TRBD1 or TRBD2 (5 bases each). V lost 8 bases, J lost 4 bases, and 11 bases lay in between. CDR3 length: 12 residues. CDR1 is GTSNPN, CDR2 SVGIG, per germline (reference sequence). In DNA, the CDR3 is TGTGCCGGGGCTGGGGGCACCGGGGAGCTGTTTTTT. Its protein product is CAGAGGTGELFF.

This clonotype was observed at least ten times. The chain combines TRBV6-5 with TRBJ1-3; D is perhaps TRBD1 (5 bases). The CDR3 is made up of 15 amino acids. The V and J ends lost 1 base and 4 bases respectively, with 11 bases between them. Germline assignment: CDR1 MNHEY and CDR2 SVGAGI. CDR3 nucleotides: TGTGCCAGCAGTTACTGGGGGGATCCCGGAAACACCATATATTTT. Residues: CASSYWGDPGNTIYF.

In this sample, this clonotype turned up many times. The rearrangement uses TRBV10-3 and TRBJ1-1, with D possibly TRBD1 on 6 matching bases. Deletions cut 7 bases from V and 1 base from J, with 10 bases between. There are 13 residues in the CDR3. Germline CDR1 and CDR2: ENHRY and SYGVKD. This CDR3 reads CAITGQRNTEAFF. CDR3 coding DNA: TGTGCCATCACTGGACAGAGGAACACTGAAGCTTTCTTT.

This clonotype was observed a few times. The genes are TRBV10-3 and TRBJ2-1; 8 bases are a match to TRBD2. The V gene's germline CDR1 is ENHRY and CDR2 SYGVKD. The CDR3 covers 15 residues. Trimming at V came to 6 bases and at J to 7 bases, leaving 11 bases not matched to a gene. The CDR3 region is CAISQVAGGLNEQFF. The CDR3 region has the DNA TGTGCCATCAGCCAGGTTGCGGGAGGTCTTAATGAGCAGTTCTTC.

This clonotype was recorded a few times. The chain recombines TRBV20-1 with TRBJ2-4; TRBD2 might be the D (6 bases). V was cut by 2 bases and J by 0 bases, with 11 bases left in between. There are 15 residues in the CDR3. From germline, CDR1 is DFQATT and CDR2 SNEGSKA (reference sequence). The CDR3 DNA reads as TGCAGTGCTAGAAGGGACTCGGTAGCCAAAAACATTCAGTACTTC. This sequence encodes CSARRDSVAKNIQYF.

The genes are TRBV20-1 and TRBJ2-3, with 7 bases lining up with TRBD2. Germline V gene data show CDR1 as DFQATT and CDR2 as SNEGSKA (reference sequence). J lost 1 base, V lost 6 bases, and 7 bases had no gene match. This CDR3 has 14 residues. The CDR3 is CSAPKREGTDTQYF. Written as DNA, the CDR3 is TGCAGTGCCCCAAAGCGGGAAGGCACAGATACGCAGTATTTT.

The chain is built from TRBV12-3 or TRBV12-4 and TRBJ2-5; TRBD1 agrees at 9 bases. V shed 6 bases, J shed 3 bases, and the junction held 2 bases outside the gene matches. This CDR3 comprises 13 residues. The chain's CDR3 is CASSGQGKETQYF. Written as DNA, the CDR3 is TGTGCCAGCAGCGGACAGGGGAAAGAGACCCAGTACTTC.